These 15 T cell receptor beta chains share one sample of origin, sequenced in a study of T cells in Graves' hyperthyroidism and ophthalmopathy. Researchers took RNA transcripts and amplified the TCR beta CDR3 regions from them. A set of HTBI primers served as the primers for a first-round RT-PCR of the TCR CDR3. One entry per CDR3 protein, called by TCRdb with MiXCR from the multiplex PCR reads. The sample has more than 300,000 distinct CDR3 sequences; 13% are singletons. Sequencing was performed on blood. The receptors come from a woman aged 18-29 years with Graves' hyperthyroidism.

This clonotype came up many times. This chain links TRBV28 with TRBJ2-7; TRBD2 agrees at 7 bases. Germline V gene sequence: CDR1 MDHEN, CDR2 SYDVKM. Trimming at V came to 11 bases and at J to 2 bases, leaving 9 bases not matched to a gene. The CDR3 contains 13 residues. CDR3 amino acids: CALGGSDTYEQYF. For the CDR3, the DNA is TGTGCCTTGGGCGGGAGCGATACCTACGAGCAGTACTTC.

The chain has TRBV24-1 and TRBJ2-3, with D possibly matching TRBD1 (6 bases). Germline CDR1 KGHDR, CDR2 SFDVKD. The CDR3 loop spans 14 amino acids. V gave up 5 bases and J gave up 2 bases, with 10 bases separating them. The CDR3 bases are TGTGCCACCAGTGGTCAGGGGAACACAGATACGCAGTATTTT. Translating gives CATSGQGNTDTQYF.

This clonotype was counted many times. The V and J genes are TRBV28 and TRBJ2-1, with 9 bases that match TRBD2. Germline values: CDR1 MDHEN, CDR2 SYDVKM. This CDR3 has 15 amino acids. The junction had 4 bases not matched to a gene; V was cut back by 3 bases and J by 4 bases. The CDR3 DNA sequence: TGTGCCAGCAGTTTGGCGGGAGGGAAATACAATGAGCAGTTCTTC. It is translated as CASSLAGGKYNEQFF.

The table lists this clonotype with many counts. The chain is built from TRBV5-4 and TRBJ1-5; weak D call: TRBD1 (6 bases). V was cut by 2 bases and J by 6 bases, with 12 bases left in between. CDR3 length equals 14 residues. Germline V lookup: CDR1 SGHNT, CDR2 YYREEE (reference sequence). The CDR3 sequence is CASSLGGTGQPQHF. CDR3 DNA sequence: TGTGCCAGCAGCTTAGGGGGGACGGGTCAGCCCCAGCATTTT.

This clonotype was seen at least ten times. The chain uses TRBV10-2 and TRBJ2-7; 7 bases fit TRBD2. The junction had 0 bases not matched to a gene; V was cut back by 8 bases and J by 2 bases. Germline values: CDR1 WSHSY, CDR2 SAAADI. This CDR3 is built from 11 residues. The CDR3 nucleotides are TGCGCCAGCGGGGGGGCCTACGAGCAGTACTTC. Translating it yields CASGGAYEQYF.

This clonotype has a count of ten or more. This rearrangement joins TRBV4-2 to TRBJ1-2, with D unresolved. Germline CDR1 LGHNA, CDR2 YNFKEQ. This CDR3 spans 15 amino acids. V dropped 2 bases and J dropped 3 bases, with 13 bases sitting between them. CDR3 in DNA: TGTGCCAGCAGCCAATCGCTCCGCAAGGACTATGGCTACACCTTC. It specifies CASSQSLRKDYGYTF.

The table lists this clonotype with many counts. CDR3 in DNA: TGTGCCAGCAGCTTAGCCCCCCGAGCGGGGGGGCCCACCGGGGAGCTGTTTTTT. Protein product: CASSLAPRAGGPTGELFF. This chain joins TRBV13 and TRBJ2-2; 10 positions agree with TRBD2. Germline trimming cut 1 base from V and 4 bases from J; bases unmatched to any gene: 9. CDR1 PRHDT and CDR2 FYEKMQ come from the germline V gene (reference sequence). This CDR3 is built from 18 residues.

There are many counts of this clonotype. This sequence joins TRBV11-2 and TRBJ1-1, with 9 bases matching TRBD1. The ends lost 1 base at V and 8 bases at J; junction bases unmatched: 8. Germline CDR1 is SGHAT and CDR2 is FQNNGV. The CDR3 totals 15 residues. The CDR3 nucleotides are TGTGCCAGCAGCTTAGTTTCCGGACAGGGGAACGAAGCTTTCTTT. Its protein product is CASSLVSGQGNEAFF.

This clonotype was recorded at least ten times. The chain is built from TRBV2 and TRBJ1-5; D gene unclear. Deletions cut 7 bases from V and 5 bases from J, with 21 bases between. Germline V gene sequence: CDR1 SNHLY, CDR2 FYNNEI. The CDR3 contains 16 residues. DNA of the CDR3: TGTGCCAGCACCCCGAAACCGGGAACGAATTATCAGCCCCAGCATTTT. Translated: CASTPKPGTNYQPQHF.

The chain uses TRBV25-1 and TRBJ1-3; no clear D gene. Germline V CDR1 and CDR2: MGHDK, SYGVNS. This CDR3 contains 17 residues. V lost 3 bases, J lost 2 bases, and 17 bases lay in between. In DNA, the CDR3 is TGTGCCAGCAGTGACCCCCTGGGCGCTGGGCCTGGAAACACCATATATTTT. As protein: CASSDPLGAGPGNTIYF.

This sequence joins TRBV19 and TRBJ2-7; 7 bases are shared with TRBD1. Germline V gives CDR1 LNHDA, CDR2 SQIVND (reference sequence). The CDR3 extends over 15 amino acids. Germline trimming cut 3 bases from V and 2 bases from J; bases unmatched to any gene: 7. DNA of the CDR3: TGTGCCAGTAGTATGGGGACAGCCCTGGCCTACGAGCAGTACTTC. This gives the protein CASSMGTALAYEQYF.

In its sample, this clonotype was seen many times. The rearrangement links TRBV15 to TRBJ1-2; D is ambiguous. CDR3 size: 14 residues. CDR1 LNHNV and CDR2 YYDKDF come from the germline V gene (reference sequence). Trimming cost V 3 bases and J 5 bases, with 13 bases left between them. CDR3: CATSRSLDNYGYTF. The CDR3, as DNA: TGTGCCACCAGCAGGTCTCTTGATAATTATGGCTACACCTTC.

The chain links TRBV7-3 to TRBJ2-1, with 8 nucleotides matching TRBD1. Looked up from germline, CDR1 is SGHTA and CDR2 is FQGTGA. The CDR3 covers 15 residues. J was trimmed by 0 bases and V by 5 bases; bases with no gene match: 3. The CDR3: CASSPDRGSYNEQFF. The CDR3 DNA is TGTGCCAGCAGCCCCGACAGGGGCTCCTACAATGAGCAGTTCTTC.

Many counts were recorded for this clonotype. The chain recombines TRBV7-3 with TRBJ1-6, with a weak D call TRBD1 (5 bases). The CDR3 sequence is 15 residues long. CDR1 and CDR2 (germline): SGHTA, FQGTGA. V lost 2 bases and J 6 bases, leaving 11 bases between the germline ends. The CDR3 nucleotides are TGTGCCAGCAGCTTATCACAAAGGGGTAATTCACCCCTCCACTTT. This sequence encodes CASSLSQRGNSPLHF.

This clonotype was counted between two and nine times. The chain carries TRBV27 and TRBJ2-7; D call uncertain. Trimming took off 0 bases at V and 4 bases at J, with 7 bases between the two ends. The V gene's germline CDR1 is MNHEY and CDR2 SMNVEV (reference sequence). This CDR3 has 13 amino acids. The CDR3 here is CASSLSIRYEQYF. CDR3 coding DNA: TGTGCCAGCAGTTTATCGATAAGATACGAGCAGTACTTC.